A single T cell receptor beta chain is shown here with its context. Its specificity is not known. These data come from a study of glioma-infiltrating T cells after dendritic cell vaccination. General study results and limits: Longer survival after dendritic cell vaccination followed higher pretreatment TIL content. The cohort had few patients with full blood and tumor sets.

This table comes from immunoSEQ multiplex PCR, and its TCRdb copy is limited to in-frame clones, with some not included. The sample yields roughly 70,000 clones, roughly 80% seen once. Patients had residual fresh-frozen tumor tissue and more than two years of survival data. The source of this sequence is a human donor with glioblastoma. The sample in question was blood, obtained before dendritic cell vaccination.

The CDR3 here is CASSTGVPNSPLHF. CDR3 bases: TGTGCCAGCAGTACAGGGGTCCCTAATTCACCCCTCCACTTT. The rearrangement links TRBV6-5 to TRBJ1-6; 7 positions match TRBD1. Trimming at V came to 5 bases and at J to 6 bases, leaving 4 bases not matched to a gene. The CDR3 length is 14 residues. CDR1 and CDR2 from the germline V gene are MNHEY and SVGAGI.